What follows describes a single TCR beta chain. Its antigen remains unknown. These data come from a study of shared clonotypes between healthy human individuals. Germline V gene data show CDR1 as SGDLS and CDR2 as YYNGEE. Losses at the gene ends were 4 bases for V and 5 bases for J; bases not matched to a gene: 6. The CDR3 sequence is 16 residues long. General study findings and limits: The study generally estimated greater richness for naive than memory subsets.

The table came from immunoSEQ multiplex PCR; TCRdb's copy has only in-frame clones and leaves some out. The sample records approximately 940,000 clones, around 80% being singletons. Sample: memory CD4+ T cells sorted from blood. Subset reported: CD45RA-negative fraction. The clonotype originates from a man aged 18 to 29 in good health. The genes are TRBV9 and TRBJ2-3; TRBD2 aligns across 14 bases. The CDR3 DNA reads as TGTGCCAGCAGCAGGACTAGCGGGGGGTTGGGAGATACGCAGTATTTT. Residues: CASSRTSGGLGDTQYF.